Below are 18 T cell receptor beta chains sequenced from a single sample in a study of spatial heterogeneity in lung cancer. Each CDR3 protein gets one entry after TCRdb re-called the 5' RACE reads with MiXCR. Here the sample spans about 45,000 distinct CDR3 sequences, 12% being singletons. As for time point: sample taken at primary tumor resection. Sequencing covered unsorted whole RNA taken from tumor, nontumor lung or frozen PBMC. The material sequenced was PBMCs, taken at surgery. The receptors derive from a female donor with early-stage non-small cell lung cancer.

The table lists this clonotype with many counts. This chain uses TRBV6-5 with TRBJ2-5, with D unclear. The CDR3 contains 12 residues. Trimming shortened V by 0 bases and J by 3 bases, and 2 bases separated the two germline ends. CDR1 is MNHEY and CDR2 is SVGAGI in the germline V gene. CDR3 sequence (DNA): TGTGCCAGCAGTTACTCGAAAGAGACCCAGTACTTC. Encoded protein: CASSYSKETQYF.

This clonotype was picked up a small number of times. This chain uses TRBV5-1 with TRBJ1-6; a weak D match, TRBD1 (5 bases). The CDR3 has 14 residues. V was pared by 0 bases and J by 6 bases, with 7 bases between. Germline CDR1 SGHRS, CDR2 YFSETQ. As DNA, the CDR3 is TGCGCCAGCAGCTTGGGACAGTTTAATTCACCCCTCCACTTT. It yields the protein CASSLGQFNSPLHF.

In its sample, this clonotype was seen many times. The chain carries TRBV7-9 and TRBJ2-3; D possibly uses TRBD1 or TRBD2 (6 bases each). The CDR3 spans 12 residues. V lost 9 bases and J 3 bases, leaving 10 bases between the germline ends. The V gene's germline CDR1 is SEHNR and CDR2 FQNEAQ (reference sequence). The CDR3 bases are TGTGCCAGTGGGGGGCTGACAGATACGCAGTATTTT. It translates to CASGGLTDTQYF.

This clonotype turned up a few times. The chain employs TRBV28 and TRBJ1-5; 7 bases are a match to TRBD1. The CDR3 has 15 amino acids. J lost 3 bases, V lost 3 bases, and 5 bases had no gene match. Germline CDR1 reads MDHEN; CDR2 reads SYDVKM. In nucleotides, the CDR3 is TGTGCCAGCAGTTTGAACAGGGGAAACAATCAGCCCCAGCATTTT. This sequence encodes CASSLNRGNNQPQHF.

Ten or more counts support this clonotype. Relative to the germline gene, one junction end is altered; a read error may explain this. The genes are TRBV7-9 and TRBJ2-5, with D maybe TRBD2 (5 bases). The germline V gene encodes CDR1 SEHNR and CDR2 FQNEAQ (reference sequence). The CDR3 runs 8 residues. The CDR3 here is CASSPGNF. CDR3 DNA: TGTGCCAGCAGCCCCGGGAACTTC.

This clonotype was detected many times. The V call is TRBV7-2, the J call TRBJ2-2, with TRBD1 matching over 8 bases. Germline-derived CDR1 and CDR2 are SGHTA and FQGNSA. Germline trimming cut 6 bases from V and 4 bases from J; bases unmatched to any gene: 7. The CDR3 extends over 15 amino acids. Here the CDR3 reads CASREGQASTGELFF. CDR3 sequence (DNA): TGTGCCAGCAGAGAGGGACAGGCAAGCACCGGGGAGCTGTTTTTT.

This clonotype was detected only a few times. The V and J genes are TRBV27 and TRBJ2-7; D may be TRBD1 (5 bases). The CDR3 sequence is 14 residues long. From germline, CDR1 is MNHEY and CDR2 SMNVEV (reference sequence). Trimming removed 0 bases at V and 2 bases at J, with 8 bases between. Here the CDR3 reads CASSLSRQTYEQYF. The CDR3 DNA follows: TGTGCCAGCAGTTTATCTAGACAGACCTACGAGCAGTACTTC.

A few counts support this clonotype. The chain employs TRBV6-2 or TRBV6-3 and TRBJ1-1, with 7 bases fitting TRBD1. CDR1 is MNHEY, CDR2 SVGEGT, per germline. This CDR3 has 13 amino acids. Losses at the gene ends were 2 bases for V and 8 bases for J; bases not matched to a gene: 5. The chain's CDR3 is CASSYPLQGEAFF. CDR3 coding DNA: TGTGCCAGCAGTTACCCTTTACAGGGGGAAGCTTTCTTT.

There are a few counts of this clonotype. The chain couples TRBV28 to TRBJ2-4; 7 bases agree with TRBD2. Germline CDR1 reads MDHEN; CDR2 reads SYDVKM. This CDR3 region has 14 residues. J lost 7 bases, V lost 7 bases, and 10 bases had no gene match. CDR3 bases: TGTGCCAGCAATCGGAGGGGAGGGCGGAACATTCAGTACTTC. It yields the protein CASNRRGGRNIQYF.

This chain links TRBV2 with TRBJ2-1; 9 positions match TRBD1. This CDR3 comprises 15 residues. The germline V gene encodes CDR1 SNHLY and CDR2 FYNNEI. With 6 bases clipped from V and 0 bases from J, the junction kept 3 bases outside the gene matches. The CDR3 DNA reads as TGTGCCAGCAGCCCGGGACAGGGCTCCTACAATGAGCAGTTCTTC. This sequence encodes CASSPGQGSYNEQFF.

The chain carries TRBV4-3 and TRBJ1-4; D unresolved. Per germline, CDR1 LGHNA and CDR2 YSLEER. V was shortened by 0 bases and J by 5 bases, with 10 bases between the two germline ends. The CDR3 totals 15 residues. The CDR3 DNA reads TGCGCCAGCAGCCAAGATTACGCCGGAAATGAAAAACTGTTTTTT. Protein product: CASSQDYAGNEKLFF.

The chain combines TRBV6-2 or TRBV6-3 with TRBJ2-7; D not resolved. Trimming cost V 2 bases and J 10 bases, with 12 bases left between them. The CDR3 has 12 residues. Germline CDR1 MNHEY, CDR2 SVGEGT. The CDR3 sequence: CASSYVAGPQYF. The CDR3 bases are TGTGCCAGCAGTTACGTAGCTGGACCTCAGTACTTC.

This clonotype showed up many times. This sequence joins TRBV3-1 and TRBJ1-6, with a possible D match to TRBD1 (5 bases). Germline lookup yields CDR1 LGHDT and CDR2 YNNKEL (reference sequence). V was pared by 0 bases and J by 9 bases, with 9 bases between. CDR3 length: 14 residues. CDR3 in DNA: TGTGCCAGCAGCCAAGACGGTGACAGTTCACCCCTCCACTTT. The encoded protein is CASSQDGDSSPLHF.

This clonotype was seen more than once but under ten times. The V call is TRBV27, the J call TRBJ1-5; weak D call: TRBD1 (6 bases). Germline CDR1 MNHEY, CDR2 SMNVEV (reference sequence). With 6 bases removed from V and 6 bases from J, the gap between germline ends came to 15 bases. There are 14 residues in the CDR3. This CDR3 is CASRIQGSGQPQHF. The DNA of the CDR3 is TGTGCCAGCAGGATACAGGGTTCGGGTCAGCCCCAGCATTTT.

The chain has TRBV7-2 and TRBJ1-6; perhaps TRBD1 as D (5 bases). The germline CDR1 and CDR2 sequences are SGHTA and FQGNSA. The CDR3 is 14 amino acids. V was shortened by 5 bases and J by 7 bases, with 12 bases between the two germline ends. The CDR3 DNA sequence: TGTGCCAGCAGCGGAAGGGGTGGAAATTCACCCCTCCACTTT. Protein sequence: CASSGRGGNSPLHF. The full variable domain, completed using reference TRBV7-2 and TRBJ1-6, is GAGVSQSPSNKVTEKGKDVELRCDPISGHTALYWYRQSLGQGLEFLIYFQGNSAPDKSGLPSDRFSAERTGGSVSTLTIQRTQQEDSAVYLCASSGRGGNSPLHFGNGTRLTVT.

This clonotype occurred a few times. Compared with germline, one end of the junction differs, possibly owing to a read error. The rearrangement uses TRBV27 and TRBJ2-1, with D unresolved. CDR3 length equals 13 residues. In germline, CDR1 is MNHEY, CDR2 SMNVEV (reference sequence). CDR3 in amino acids: CASSLSSHDEQFF. CDR3 in DNA: TGTGCCAGCAGTCTATCAAGCCACGATGAGCAGTTCTTC.

This clonotype was observed a handful of times. The rearrangement uses TRBV6-5 and TRBJ1-1, with 10 positions matching TRBD1. Germline values: CDR1 MNHEY, CDR2 SVGAGI. The CDR3 extends over 15 amino acids. The V segment lost 5 bases and the J segment 4 bases; nucleotides outside the gene matches: 7. CDR3 sequence reads: CASSDRTGGSTEAFF. For the CDR3, the DNA is TGTGCCAGCAGTGACAGGACAGGGGGTAGCACTGAAGCTTTCTTT.

The chain employs TRBV6-2 or TRBV6-3 and TRBJ2-5; D might be TRBD1 (5 bases). Germline V gene data show CDR1 as MNHEY and CDR2 as SVGEGT. V gave up 6 bases and J gave up 0 bases, with 11 bases separating them. This CDR3 comprises 14 residues. CDR3 sequence (DNA): TGTGCCAGCAGAACCAGGGCCAACCAAGAGACCCAGTACTTC. It specifies CASRTRANQETQYF.